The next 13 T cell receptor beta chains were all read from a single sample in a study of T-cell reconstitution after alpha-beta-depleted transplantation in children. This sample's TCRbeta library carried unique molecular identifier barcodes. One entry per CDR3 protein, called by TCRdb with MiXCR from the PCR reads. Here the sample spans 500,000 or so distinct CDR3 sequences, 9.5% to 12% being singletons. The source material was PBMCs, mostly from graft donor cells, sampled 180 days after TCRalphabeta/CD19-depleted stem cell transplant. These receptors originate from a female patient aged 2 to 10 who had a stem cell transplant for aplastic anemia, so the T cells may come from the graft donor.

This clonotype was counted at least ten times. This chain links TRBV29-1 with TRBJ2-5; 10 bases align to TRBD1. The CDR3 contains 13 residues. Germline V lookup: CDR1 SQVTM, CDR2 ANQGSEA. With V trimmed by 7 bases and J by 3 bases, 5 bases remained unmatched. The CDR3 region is CSGGDRGKETQYF. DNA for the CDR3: TGCAGCGGTGGGGACAGGGGTAAAGAGACCCAGTACTTC.

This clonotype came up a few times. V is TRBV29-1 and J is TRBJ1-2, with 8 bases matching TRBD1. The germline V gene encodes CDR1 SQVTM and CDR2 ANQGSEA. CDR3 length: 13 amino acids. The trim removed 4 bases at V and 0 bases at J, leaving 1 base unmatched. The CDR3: CSVGTGPNYGYTF. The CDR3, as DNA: TGCAGCGTTGGGACAGGGCCTAACTATGGCTACACCTTC.

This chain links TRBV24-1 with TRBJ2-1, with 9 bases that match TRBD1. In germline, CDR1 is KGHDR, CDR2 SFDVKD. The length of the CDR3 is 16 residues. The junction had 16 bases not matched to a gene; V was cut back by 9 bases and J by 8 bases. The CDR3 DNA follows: TGTGCCACCGAGTCAACGGGGACAGGGCGTTTGTATGAGCAGTTCTTC. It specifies CATESTGTGRLYEQFF.

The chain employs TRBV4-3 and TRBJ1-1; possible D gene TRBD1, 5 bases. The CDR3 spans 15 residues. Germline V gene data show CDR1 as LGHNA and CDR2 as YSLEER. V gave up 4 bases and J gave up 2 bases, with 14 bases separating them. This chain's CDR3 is CASSPVRGSNTEAFF. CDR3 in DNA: TGCGCCAGCAGCCCCGTTAGGGGCTCTAACACTGAAGCTTTCTTT.

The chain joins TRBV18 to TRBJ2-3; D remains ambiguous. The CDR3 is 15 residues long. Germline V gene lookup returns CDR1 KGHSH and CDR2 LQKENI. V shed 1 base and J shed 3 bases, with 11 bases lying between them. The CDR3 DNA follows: TGTGCCAGCTCACCACGGGTAGTAGCAACAGATACGCAGTATTTT. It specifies CASSPRVVATDTQYF.

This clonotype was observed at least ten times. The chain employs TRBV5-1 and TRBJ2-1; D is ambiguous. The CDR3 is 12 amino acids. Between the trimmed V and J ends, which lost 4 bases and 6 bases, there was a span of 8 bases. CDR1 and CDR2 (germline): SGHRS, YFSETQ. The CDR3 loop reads CASSPRLNEQFF. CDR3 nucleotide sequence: TGCGCCAGCAGCCCTAGGCTCAATGAGCAGTTCTTC.

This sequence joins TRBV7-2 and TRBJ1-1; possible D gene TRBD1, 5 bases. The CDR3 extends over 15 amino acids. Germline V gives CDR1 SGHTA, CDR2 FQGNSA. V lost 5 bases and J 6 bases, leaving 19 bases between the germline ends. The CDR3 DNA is TGTGCCAGCAGCCCGGGACGGAAAGGGCTCTCTGAAGCTTTCTTT. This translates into CASSPGRKGLSEAFF.

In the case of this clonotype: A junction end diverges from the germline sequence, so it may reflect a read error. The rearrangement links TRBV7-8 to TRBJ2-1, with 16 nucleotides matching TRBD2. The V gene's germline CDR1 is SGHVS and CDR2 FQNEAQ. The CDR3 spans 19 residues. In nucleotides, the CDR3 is TGTGCCAGCAGCCTGGAGGGACTAGCGGGAGGGATGACCTACAAGGAGCAGTTCTTC. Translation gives CASSLEGLAGGMTYKEQFF. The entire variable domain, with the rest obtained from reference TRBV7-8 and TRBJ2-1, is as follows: GAGVSQSPRYKVAKRGQDVALRCDPISGHVSLFWYQQALGQGPEFLTYFQNEAQLDKSGLPSDRFFAERPEGSVSTLKIQRTQQEDSAVYLCASSLEGLAGGMTYKEQFFGPGTRLTVL.

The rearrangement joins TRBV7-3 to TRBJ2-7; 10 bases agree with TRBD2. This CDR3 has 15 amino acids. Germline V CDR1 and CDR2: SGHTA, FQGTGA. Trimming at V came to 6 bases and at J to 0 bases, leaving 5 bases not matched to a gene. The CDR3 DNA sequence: TGTGCCAGCAGATTACTAGCGGGGACCTCCTACGAGCAGTACTTC. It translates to CASRLLAGTSYEQYF.

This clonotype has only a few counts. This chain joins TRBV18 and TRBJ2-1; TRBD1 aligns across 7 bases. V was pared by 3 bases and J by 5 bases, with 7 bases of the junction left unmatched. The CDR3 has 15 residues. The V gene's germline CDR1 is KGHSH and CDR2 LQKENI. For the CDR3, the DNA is TGTGCCAGCTCACCGGGACAGACGATTAACAATGAGCAGTTCTTC. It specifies CASSPGQTINNEQFF. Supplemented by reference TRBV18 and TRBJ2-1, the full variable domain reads NAGVMQNPRHLVRRRGQEARLRCSPMKGHSHVYWYRQLPEEGLKFMVYLQKENIIDESGMPKERFSAEFPKEGPSILRIQQVVRGDSAAYFCASSPGQTINNEQFFGPGTRLTVL.

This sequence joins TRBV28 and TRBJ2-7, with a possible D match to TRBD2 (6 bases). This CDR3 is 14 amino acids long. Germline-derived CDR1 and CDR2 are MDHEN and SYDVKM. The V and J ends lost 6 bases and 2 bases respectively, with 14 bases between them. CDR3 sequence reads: CASREGGKAYEQYF. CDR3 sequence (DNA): TGTGCCAGCAGGGAAGGAGGGAAAGCCTACGAGCAGTACTTC.

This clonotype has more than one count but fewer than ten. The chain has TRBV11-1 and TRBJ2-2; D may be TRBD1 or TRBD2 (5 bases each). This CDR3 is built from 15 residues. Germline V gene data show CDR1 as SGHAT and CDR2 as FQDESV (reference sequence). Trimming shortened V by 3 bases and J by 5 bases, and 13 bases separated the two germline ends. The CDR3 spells CASSLRGAVTGELFF. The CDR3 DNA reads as TGTGCCAGCAGCTTGAGGGGCGCGGTGACCGGGGAGCTGTTTTTT.

CDR3 in amino acids: CASSLPREEGYTF. The CDR3 nucleotides are TGTGCCAGCAGCCTGCCCCGAGAGGAAGGCTACACCTTC. This chain links TRBV7-9 with TRBJ1-2; unclear D gene. The length of the CDR3 is 13 residues. Trimming removed 5 bases from V and 8 bases from J, with 15 bases in between. CDR1 is SEHNR and CDR2 is FQNEAQ in the germline V gene (reference sequence). Together with reference TRBV7-9 and TRBJ1-2, the CDR3 gives the full variable domain: DTGVSQNPRHKITKRGQNVTFRCDPISEHNRLYWYRQTLGQGPEFLTYFQNEAQLEKSRLLSDRFSAERPKGSFSTLEIQRTEQGDSAMYLCASSLPREEGYTFGSGTRLTVV.